This T cell receptor (beta chain) was sequenced in a study of Ad26.COV2.S vaccination and SARS-CoV-2 variants. Whole-study findings and limits: Spike-specific CD8+ and CD4+ T cell responses reportedly showed substantial breadth after vaccination. Recipients of vaccine and of placebo showed similar breadth of their non-spike TCR repertoires.

The V segment lost 0 bases and the J segment 2 bases; nucleotides outside the gene matches: 7. This CDR3 contains 17 residues. CDR1 is LGHDT and CDR2 is YNNKEL in the germline V gene (reference sequence). Profiling relied on immunoSEQ multiplex PCR, and the TCRdb table lists in-frame clones only, not all of them. This table holds roughly 380,000 clones, approximately 90% found once. Notes on this clone: Its antigen remains unknown.

The chain carries TRBV3-1 (or the pseudogene TRBV3-2) and TRBJ2-3; 8 bases agree with TRBD2. The sample in question was peripheral blood, obtained after recovery from COVID-19. The origin of this receptor is a human donor who had recovered from COVID-19. The CDR3 spells CASSQDESGGYTDTQYF. The CDR3 DNA is TGTGCCAGCAGCCAAGATGAAAGCGGGGGTTACACAGATACGCAGTATTTT.